The T cell receptor (beta chain) described here comes from a study of T cells in Graves' hyperthyroidism and ophthalmopathy. Germline lookup yields CDR1 SEHNR and CDR2 FQNEAQ (reference sequence). The CDR3 is 15 amino acids. Trimming pared 2 bases from V and 0 bases from J, leaving 8 bases between. This clonotype was counted between two and nine times. TCR beta CDR3 regions were amplified from RNA transcripts. When the TCR CDR3 underwent first-round RT-PCR, the HTBI primer set was used. TCRdb independently ran MiXCR on the multiplex PCR reads; one entry per CDR3 protein. This table holds some 24,000 distinct CDR3 sequences, around 50% found once.

Sequencing was carried out using blood. The receptor was derived from a woman aged 35 to 49 with Graves' hyperthyroidism that later progressed to Graves' ophthalmopathy. The chain uses TRBV7-9 and TRBJ2-1; no clear D gene. The CDR3 coding sequence is TGTGCCAGCAGCTTAACGGAGTTCTCCTACAATGAGCAGTTCTTC. As protein: CASSLTEFSYNEQFF.